Below, 10 T cell receptor beta chains from the same sample are listed, as sequenced in a study of CD8 T cells in cerebrospinal fluid in Alzheimer's disease. After re-calling the 10x single-cell sequencing reads, TCRdb lists one entry per CDR3 protein, DNA absent. Its listing shows over a thousand distinct CDR3 sequences. Sequenced: cerebrospinal fluid. The receptors were sampled from a human donor in good health.

Frequency places this clonotype as medium-sized. The chain couples TRBV6-1 to TRBJ1-1; TCRdb reports TRBD1, a call that lacks DNA to check it against. The germline V gene encodes CDR1 MNHNS and CDR2 SASEGT. The CDR3 extends over 14 amino acids. CDR3 amino acids: CASSEYRLNTEAFF.

Judged by frequency, this clonotype is medium-sized. The chain carries TRBV9 and TRBJ2-7; as DNA is missing, the TRBD1 call by TCRdb cannot be tested. The germline CDR1 and CDR2 sequences are SGDLS and YYNGEE. This CDR3 spans 16 amino acids. The chain's CDR3 is CASSPRGQGRAYEQYF.

This clonotype is identified as medium-sized from frequency. This chain links TRBV21-1 with TRBJ2-2; lacking DNA, the TRBD1 call made by TCRdb goes unchecked. TRBV21-1 is a listed pseudogene. This CDR3 is 16 amino acids long. CDR3 amino acids: CASSKETGRWPGELFF.

This clonotype is identified as medium-sized from frequency. V and J are TRBV30 and TRBJ1-2. Germline V gene data show CDR1 as GTSNPN and CDR2 as SVGIG (reference sequence). CDR3 length: 13 residues. CDR3 amino acids: CAWSGDGNYGYTF.

By frequency, this clonotype registers medium-sized. The chain uses TRBV7-2 and TRBJ2-1. This CDR3 spans 16 amino acids. Germline-derived CDR1 and CDR2 are SGHTA and FQGNSA. The CDR3 spells CASSSGHPPSYNEQFF.

By frequency, this clonotype registers medium-sized. V usage is TRBV28 and J usage is TRBJ2-7; TCRdb's D gene call, TRBD2, goes unchecked for lack of DNA. Germline V gene data show CDR1 as MDHEN and CDR2 as SYDVKM. The CDR3 totals 13 residues. CDR3 amino acids: CASRGGGENEQYF.

Considering frequency, this clonotype is medium-sized. The chain's CDR3 is CASSHRGPAAEAFF. The V call is TRBV6-5, the J call TRBJ1-1. This CDR3 has 14 amino acids. Germline CDR1 and CDR2: MNHEY and SVGAGI.

This clonotype is labeled medium-sized based on frequency. This rearrangement joins TRBV11-3 to TRBJ2-1; TCRdb gives TRBD1 as the D gene, but with no DNA this cannot be confirmed. This CDR3 is 16 amino acids long. In germline, CDR1 is SGHNT, CDR2 YENEEA. The CDR3 reads CASSLDGGTRYNEQFF.

Judged by frequency, this clonotype is medium-sized. The V and J genes are TRBV27 and TRBJ2-1; TCRdb's assignment of TRBD2 cannot be checked, as there is no DNA. From germline, CDR1 is MNHEY and CDR2 SMNVEV (reference sequence). There are 18 residues in the CDR3. The CDR3 sequence is CASSPLLAGGPRGNEQFF.

By frequency, this clonotype registers medium-sized. The CDR3 reads CSARVPTSLREQYF. J is TRBJ2-7 and V is TRBV20-1; TCRdb's D gene call, TRBD2, goes unchecked for lack of DNA. This CDR3 is 14 amino acids long. Germline V gene sequence: CDR1 DFQATT, CDR2 SNEGSKA (reference sequence).